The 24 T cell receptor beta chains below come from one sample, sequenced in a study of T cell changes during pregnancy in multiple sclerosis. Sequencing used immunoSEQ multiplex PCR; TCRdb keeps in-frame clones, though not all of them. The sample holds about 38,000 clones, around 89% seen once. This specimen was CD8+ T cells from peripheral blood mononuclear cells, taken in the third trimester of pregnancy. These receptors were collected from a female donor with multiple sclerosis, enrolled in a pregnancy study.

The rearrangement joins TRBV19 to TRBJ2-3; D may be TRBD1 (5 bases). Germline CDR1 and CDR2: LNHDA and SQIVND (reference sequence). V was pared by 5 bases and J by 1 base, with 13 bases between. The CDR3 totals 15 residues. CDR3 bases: TGTGCCAGTAGTTCCCAAGGGGTCCGCACAGATACGCAGTATTTT. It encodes CASSSQGVRTDTQYF.

For the CDR3, the DNA is TGTGCCAGCAGCGTGGGAGGCCCATACAATGAGCAGTTCTTC. This translates into CASSVGGPYNEQFF. The chain recombines TRBV9 with TRBJ2-1, with D tentatively TRBD2 (6 bases). CDR1 SGDLS and CDR2 YYNGEE come from the germline V gene. V was clipped by 2 bases and J by 4 bases, with 10 bases between them. The CDR3 has 14 residues. Based on the CDR3 plus reference TRBV9 and TRBJ2-1, the full variable domain is DSGVTQTPKHLITATGQRVTLRCSPRSGDLSVYWYQQSLDQGLQFLIQYYNGEERAKGNILERFSAQQFPDLHSELNLSSLELGDSALYFCASSVGGPYNEQFFGPGTRLTVL.

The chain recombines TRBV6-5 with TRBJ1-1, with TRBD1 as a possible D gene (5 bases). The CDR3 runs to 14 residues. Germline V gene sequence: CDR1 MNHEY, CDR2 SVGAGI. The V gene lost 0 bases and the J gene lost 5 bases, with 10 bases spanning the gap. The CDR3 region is CASSYSEGSTEAFF. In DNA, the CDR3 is TGTGCCAGCAGTTACTCGGAGGGGAGTACTGAAGCTTTCTTT.

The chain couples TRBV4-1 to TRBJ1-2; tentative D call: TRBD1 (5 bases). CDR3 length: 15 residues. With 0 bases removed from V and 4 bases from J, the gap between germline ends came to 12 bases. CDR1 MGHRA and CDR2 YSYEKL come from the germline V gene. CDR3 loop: CASSQDPRASYGYTF. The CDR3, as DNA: TGCGCCAGCAGCCAAGATCCCAGGGCAAGCTATGGCTACACCTTC.

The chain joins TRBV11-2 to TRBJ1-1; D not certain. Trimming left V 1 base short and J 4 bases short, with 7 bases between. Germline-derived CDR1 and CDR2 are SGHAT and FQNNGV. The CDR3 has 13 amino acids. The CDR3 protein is CASSLVLFTEAFF. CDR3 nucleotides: TGTGCCAGCAGCTTAGTCTTATTCACTGAAGCTTTCTTT.

DNA for the CDR3: TGTGCCAGCAGCGTCACCGCGGGGGGGGCAGATACGCAGTATTTT. As protein: CASSVTAGGADTQYF. The chain has TRBV6-4 and TRBJ2-3, with TRBD2 matching 9 bases. The CDR3 loop spans 15 amino acids. The V segment lost 6 bases and the J segment 4 bases; nucleotides outside the gene matches: 8. The germline V gene has CDR1 MRHNA and CDR2 SNTAGT.

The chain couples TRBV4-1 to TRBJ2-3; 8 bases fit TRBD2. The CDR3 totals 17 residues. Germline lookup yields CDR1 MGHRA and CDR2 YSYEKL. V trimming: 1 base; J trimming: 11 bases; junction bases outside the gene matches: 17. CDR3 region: CASSQGVGGAPVVRQYF. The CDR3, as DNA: TGCGCCAGCAGCCAAGGCGTCGGGGGGGCCCCGGTTGTAAGGCAGTATTTT.

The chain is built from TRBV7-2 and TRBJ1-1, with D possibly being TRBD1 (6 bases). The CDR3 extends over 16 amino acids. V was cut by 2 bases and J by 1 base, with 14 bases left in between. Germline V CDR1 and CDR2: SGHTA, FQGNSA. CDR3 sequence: CASSLKPQGWNTEAFF. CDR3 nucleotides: TGTGCCAGCAGCTTAAAACCCCAGGGGTGGAACACTGAAGCTTTCTTT.

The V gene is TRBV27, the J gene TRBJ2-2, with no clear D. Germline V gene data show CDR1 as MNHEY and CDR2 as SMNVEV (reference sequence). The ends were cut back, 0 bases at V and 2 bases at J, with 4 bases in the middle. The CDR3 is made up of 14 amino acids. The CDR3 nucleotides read TGTGCCAGCAGTTTATCAGCTAACACCGGGGAGCTGTTTTTT. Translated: CASSLSANTGELFF.

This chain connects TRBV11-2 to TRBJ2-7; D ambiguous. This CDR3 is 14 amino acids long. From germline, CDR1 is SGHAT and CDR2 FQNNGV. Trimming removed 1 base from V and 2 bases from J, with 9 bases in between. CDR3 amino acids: CASSLVTFAYEQYF. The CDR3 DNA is TGTGCCAGCAGCTTAGTAACTTTCGCCTACGAGCAGTACTTC.

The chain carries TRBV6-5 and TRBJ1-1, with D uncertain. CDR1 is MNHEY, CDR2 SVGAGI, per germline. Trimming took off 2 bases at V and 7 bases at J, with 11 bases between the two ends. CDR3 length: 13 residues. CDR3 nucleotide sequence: TGTGCCAGCAGTTACGGAGGGATCAGTGAAGCTTTCTTT. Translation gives CASSYGGISEAFF.

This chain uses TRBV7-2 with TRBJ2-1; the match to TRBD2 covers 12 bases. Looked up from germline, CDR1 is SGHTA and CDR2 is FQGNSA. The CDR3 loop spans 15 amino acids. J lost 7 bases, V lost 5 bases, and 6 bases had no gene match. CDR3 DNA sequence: TGTGCCAGCAGCCTTCTAGCGGGGGGGCCTAATGAGCAGTTCTTC. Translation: CASSLLAGGPNEQFF.

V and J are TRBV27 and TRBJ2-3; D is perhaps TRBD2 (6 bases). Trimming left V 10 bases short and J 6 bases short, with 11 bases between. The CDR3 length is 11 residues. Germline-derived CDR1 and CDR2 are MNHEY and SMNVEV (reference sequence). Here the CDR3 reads CATTGGDTQYF. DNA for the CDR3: TGTGCCACCACAGGAGGGGATACGCAGTATTTT.

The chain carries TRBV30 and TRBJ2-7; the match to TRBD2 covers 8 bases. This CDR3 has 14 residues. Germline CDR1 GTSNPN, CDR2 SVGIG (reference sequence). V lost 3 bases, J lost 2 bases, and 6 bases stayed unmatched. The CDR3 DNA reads TGTGCCTGGAGCGAGGCGGGGGGCACCTACGAGCAGTACTTC. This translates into CAWSEAGGTYEQYF. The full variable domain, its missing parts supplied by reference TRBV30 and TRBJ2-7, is SQTIHQWPATLVQPVGSPLSLECTVEGTSNPNLYWYRQAAGRGLQLLFYSVGIGQISSEVPQNLSASRPQDRQFILSSKKLLLSDSGFYLCAWSEAGGTYEQYFGPGTRLTVT.

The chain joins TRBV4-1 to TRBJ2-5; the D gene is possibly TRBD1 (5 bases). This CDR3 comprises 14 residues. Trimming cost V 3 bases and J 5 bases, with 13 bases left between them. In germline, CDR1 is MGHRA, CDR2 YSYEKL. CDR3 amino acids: CASSQAGLGETQYF. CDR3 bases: TGCGCCAGCAGCCAGGCAGGGTTGGGGGAGACCCAGTACTTC.

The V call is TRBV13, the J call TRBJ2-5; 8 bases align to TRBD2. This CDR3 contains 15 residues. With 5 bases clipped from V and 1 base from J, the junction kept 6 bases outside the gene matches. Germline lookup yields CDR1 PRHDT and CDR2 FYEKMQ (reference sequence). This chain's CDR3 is CASSPLGGGQETQYF. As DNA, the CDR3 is TGTGCCAGCAGCCCACTCGGGGGGGGCCAAGAGACCCAGTACTTC.

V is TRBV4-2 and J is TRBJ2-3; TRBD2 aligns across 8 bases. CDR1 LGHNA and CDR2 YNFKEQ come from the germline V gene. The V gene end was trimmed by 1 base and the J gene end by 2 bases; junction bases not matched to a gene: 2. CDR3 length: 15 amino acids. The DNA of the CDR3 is TGTGCCAGCAGCCAAGGTAGCGGGGACACAGATACGCAGTATTTT. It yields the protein CASSQGSGDTDTQYF.

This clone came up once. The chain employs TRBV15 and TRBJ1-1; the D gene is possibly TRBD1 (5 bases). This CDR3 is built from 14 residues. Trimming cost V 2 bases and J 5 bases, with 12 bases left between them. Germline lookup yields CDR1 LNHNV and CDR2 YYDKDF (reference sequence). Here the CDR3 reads CATSRPGWSTEAFF. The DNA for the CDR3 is TGTGCCACCAGCAGACCAGGGTGGTCAACTGAAGCTTTCTTT.

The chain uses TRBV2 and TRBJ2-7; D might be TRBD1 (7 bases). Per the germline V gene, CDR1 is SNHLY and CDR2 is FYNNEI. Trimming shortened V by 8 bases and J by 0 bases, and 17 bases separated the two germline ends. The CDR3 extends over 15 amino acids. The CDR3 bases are TGTGCCAGCGGGAGGCACGACAGGGCCTCCTACGAGCAGTACTTC. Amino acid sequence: CASGRHDRASYEQYF.

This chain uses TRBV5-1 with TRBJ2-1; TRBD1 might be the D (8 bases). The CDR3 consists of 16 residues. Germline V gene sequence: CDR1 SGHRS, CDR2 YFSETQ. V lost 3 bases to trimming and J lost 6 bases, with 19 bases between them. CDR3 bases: TGCGCCAGCAGCTACAGGGGGGGGCAAAGAGGCAATGAGCAGTTCTTC. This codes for CASSYRGGQRGNEQFF.

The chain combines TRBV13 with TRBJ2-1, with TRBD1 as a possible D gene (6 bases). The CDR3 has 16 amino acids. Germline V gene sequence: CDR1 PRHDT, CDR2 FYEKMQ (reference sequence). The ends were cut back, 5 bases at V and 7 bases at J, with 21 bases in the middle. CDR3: CASSPWGRATGNEQFF. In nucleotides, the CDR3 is TGTGCCAGCAGCCCTTGGGGGCGAGCGACTGGGAATGAGCAGTTCTTC. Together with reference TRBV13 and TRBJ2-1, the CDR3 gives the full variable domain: AAGVIQSPRHLIKEKRETATLKCYPIPRHDTVYWYQQGPGQDPQFLISFYEKMQSDKGSIPDRFSAQQFSDYHSELNMSSLELGDSALYFCASSPWGRATGNEQFFGPGTRLTVL.

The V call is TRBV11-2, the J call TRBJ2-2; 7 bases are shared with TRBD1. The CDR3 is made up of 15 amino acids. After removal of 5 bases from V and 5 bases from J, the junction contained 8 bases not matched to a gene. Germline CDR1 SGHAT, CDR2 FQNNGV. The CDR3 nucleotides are TGTGCCAGCAGCGCCCACAGGGGTTGGACCGGGGAGCTGTTTTTT. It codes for CASSAHRGWTGELFF.

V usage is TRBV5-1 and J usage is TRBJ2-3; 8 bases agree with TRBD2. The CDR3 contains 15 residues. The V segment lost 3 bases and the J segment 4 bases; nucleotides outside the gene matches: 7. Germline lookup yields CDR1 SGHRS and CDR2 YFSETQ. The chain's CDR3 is CASSYRGGLSDTQYF. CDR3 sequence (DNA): TGCGCCAGCAGCTACCGGGGGGGGCTATCAGATACGCAGTATTTT.

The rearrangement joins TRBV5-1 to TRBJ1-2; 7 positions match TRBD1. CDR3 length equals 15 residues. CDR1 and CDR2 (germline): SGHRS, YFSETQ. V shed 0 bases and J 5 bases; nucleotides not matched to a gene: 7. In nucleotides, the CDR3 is TGCGCCAGCAGCTTGGCCACAGGGGTGCGATATGGCTACACCTTC. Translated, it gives CASSLATGVRYGYTF.